The subject of this entry is one TCR beta chain. All glioblastoma patients lacked an isocitrate dehydrogenase mutation. Amplification used 60 V beta primers and 13 J beta primers. Sequencing used immunoSEQ multiplex PCR; TCRdb keeps in-frame clones, though not all of them. The data hold 71,000 or so clones, with 80% to 85% observed a single time. The data originate from a study of glioma-infiltrating T cells after dendritic cell vaccination. As for the study in general: Patients received three intradermal dendritic cell vaccine injections at biweekly intervals.

V shed 4 bases, J shed 0 bases, and the junction held 2 bases outside the gene matches. The germline V gene encodes CDR1 SGHNT and CDR2 YYREEE (reference sequence). This CDR3 is 16 amino acids long. This receptor was obtained from a human donor with glioblastoma. V and J are TRBV5-4 and TRBJ2-1; TRBD2 matches at 12 bases. The sample was blood, taken before dendritic cell vaccination. The CDR3 coding sequence is TGTGCCAGCAGCATGGGACTAGCGGGCTCCTACAATGAGCAGTTCTTC. Protein: CASSMGLAGSYNEQFF.